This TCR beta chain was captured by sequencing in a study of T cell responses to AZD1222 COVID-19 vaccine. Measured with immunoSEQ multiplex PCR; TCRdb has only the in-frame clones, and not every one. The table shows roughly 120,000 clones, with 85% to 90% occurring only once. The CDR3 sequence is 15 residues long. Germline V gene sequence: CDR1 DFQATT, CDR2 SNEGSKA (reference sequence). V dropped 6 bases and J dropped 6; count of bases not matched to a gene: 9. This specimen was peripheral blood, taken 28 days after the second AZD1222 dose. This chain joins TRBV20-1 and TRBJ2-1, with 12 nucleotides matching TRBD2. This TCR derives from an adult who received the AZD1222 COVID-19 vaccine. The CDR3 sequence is CSASLAGGYGNEQFF. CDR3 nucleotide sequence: TGCAGTGCAAGTCTAGCGGGAGGGTACGGCAATGAGCAGTTCTTC.